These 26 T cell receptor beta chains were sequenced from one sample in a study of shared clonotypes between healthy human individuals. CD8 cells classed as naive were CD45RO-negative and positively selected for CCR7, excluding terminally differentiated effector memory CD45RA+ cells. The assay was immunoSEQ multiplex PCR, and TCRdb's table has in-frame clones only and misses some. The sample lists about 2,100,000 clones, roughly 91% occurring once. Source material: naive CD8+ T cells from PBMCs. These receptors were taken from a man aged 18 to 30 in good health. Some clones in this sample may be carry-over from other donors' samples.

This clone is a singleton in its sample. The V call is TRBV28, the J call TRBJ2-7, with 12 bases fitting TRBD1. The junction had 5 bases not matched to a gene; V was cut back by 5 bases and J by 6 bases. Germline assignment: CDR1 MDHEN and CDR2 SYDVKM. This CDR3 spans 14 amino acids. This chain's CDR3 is CASSPRDRGPEQYF. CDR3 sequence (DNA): TGTGCCAGCAGTCCCAGGGACAGGGGGCCCGAGCAGTACTTC.

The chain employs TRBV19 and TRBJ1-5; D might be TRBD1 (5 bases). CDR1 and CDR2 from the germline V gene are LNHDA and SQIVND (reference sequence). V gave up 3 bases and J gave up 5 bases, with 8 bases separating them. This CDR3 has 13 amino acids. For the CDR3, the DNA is TGTGCCAGTAGTATGGGGGAATATCAGCCCCAGCATTTT. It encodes CASSMGEYQPQHF.

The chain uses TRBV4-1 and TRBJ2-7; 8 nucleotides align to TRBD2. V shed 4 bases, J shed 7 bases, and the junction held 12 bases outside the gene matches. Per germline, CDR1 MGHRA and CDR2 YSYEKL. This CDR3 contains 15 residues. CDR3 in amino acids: CASSPLTSALWEQYF. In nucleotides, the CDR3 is TGCGCCAGCAGCCCTTTGACTAGCGCACTCTGGGAGCAGTACTTC.

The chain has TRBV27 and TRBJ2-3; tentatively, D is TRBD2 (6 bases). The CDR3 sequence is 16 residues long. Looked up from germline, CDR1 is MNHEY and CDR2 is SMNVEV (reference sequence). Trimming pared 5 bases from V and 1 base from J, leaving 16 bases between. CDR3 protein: CASSPLGGWGTDTQYF. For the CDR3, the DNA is TGTGCCAGCAGTCCCTTGGGGGGTTGGGGCACAGATACGCAGTATTTT.

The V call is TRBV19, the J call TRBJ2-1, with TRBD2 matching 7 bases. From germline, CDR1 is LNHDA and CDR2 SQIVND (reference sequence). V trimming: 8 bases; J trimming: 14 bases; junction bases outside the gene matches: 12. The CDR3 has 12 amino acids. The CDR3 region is CASPGLQRNKFF. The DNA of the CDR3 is TGTGCCAGTCCGGGACTACAGAGGAATAAGTTCTTC.

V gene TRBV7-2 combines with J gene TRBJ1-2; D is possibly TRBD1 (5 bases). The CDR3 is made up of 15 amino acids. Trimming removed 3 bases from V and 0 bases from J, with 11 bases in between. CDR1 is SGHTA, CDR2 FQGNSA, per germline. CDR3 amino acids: CASSFYRQPNYGYTF. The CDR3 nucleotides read TGTGCCAGCAGCTTCTACAGACAGCCTAACTATGGCTACACCTTC.

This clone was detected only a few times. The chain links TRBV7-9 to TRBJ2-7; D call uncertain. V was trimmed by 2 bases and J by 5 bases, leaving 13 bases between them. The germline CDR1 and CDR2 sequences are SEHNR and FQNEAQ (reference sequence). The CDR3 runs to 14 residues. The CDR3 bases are TGTGCCAGCAGCTTATACAGAACCCCCCACGAGCAGTACTTC. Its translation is CASSLYRTPHEQYF.

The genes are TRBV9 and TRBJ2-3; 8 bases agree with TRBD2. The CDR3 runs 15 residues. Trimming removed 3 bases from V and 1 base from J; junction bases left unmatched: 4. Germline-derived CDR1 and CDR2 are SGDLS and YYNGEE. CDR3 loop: CASSALAGRTDTQYF. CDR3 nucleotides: TGTGCCAGCAGCGCCCTAGCGGGCCGCACAGATACGCAGTATTTT.

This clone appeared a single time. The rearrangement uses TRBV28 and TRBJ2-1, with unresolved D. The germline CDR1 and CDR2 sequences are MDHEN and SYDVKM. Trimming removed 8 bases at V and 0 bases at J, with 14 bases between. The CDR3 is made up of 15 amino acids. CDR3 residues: CASFGWRSSYNEQFF. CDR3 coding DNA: TGTGCCAGCTTCGGTTGGCGGAGCTCCTACAATGAGCAGTTCTTC.

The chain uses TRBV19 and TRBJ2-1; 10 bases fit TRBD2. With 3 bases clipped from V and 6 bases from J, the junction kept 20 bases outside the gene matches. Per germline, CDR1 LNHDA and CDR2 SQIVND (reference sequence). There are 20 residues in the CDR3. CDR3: CASSMRGLAGVVVPGNEQFF. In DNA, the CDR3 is TGTGCCAGTAGTATGAGGGGGCTAGCGGGAGTCGTGGTTCCGGGCAATGAGCAGTTCTTC.

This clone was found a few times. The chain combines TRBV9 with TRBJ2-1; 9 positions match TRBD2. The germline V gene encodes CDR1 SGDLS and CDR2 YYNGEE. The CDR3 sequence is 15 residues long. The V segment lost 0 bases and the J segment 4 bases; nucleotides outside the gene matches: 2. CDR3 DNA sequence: TGTGCCAGCAGCGTAGACGCGGGAGGGTACAATGAGCAGTTCTTC. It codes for CASSVDAGGYNEQFF.

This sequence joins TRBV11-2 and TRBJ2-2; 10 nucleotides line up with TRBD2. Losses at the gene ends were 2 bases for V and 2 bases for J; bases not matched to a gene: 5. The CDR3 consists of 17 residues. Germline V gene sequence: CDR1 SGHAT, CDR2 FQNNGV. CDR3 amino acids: CASSLSLAGVNTGELFF. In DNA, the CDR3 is TGTGCCAGCAGCTTATCCCTAGCGGGAGTTAACACCGGGGAGCTGTTTTTT.

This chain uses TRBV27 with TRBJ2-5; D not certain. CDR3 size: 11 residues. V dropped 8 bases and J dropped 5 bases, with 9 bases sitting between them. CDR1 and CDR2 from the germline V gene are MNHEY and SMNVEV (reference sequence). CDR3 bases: TGTGCCAGCCGAAACTGGGAGACCCAGTACTTC. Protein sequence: CASRNWETQYF.

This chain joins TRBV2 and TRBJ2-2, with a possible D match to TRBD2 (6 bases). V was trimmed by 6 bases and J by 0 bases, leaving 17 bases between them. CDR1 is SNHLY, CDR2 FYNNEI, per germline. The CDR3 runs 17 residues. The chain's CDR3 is CASRDILANANTGELFF. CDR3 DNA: TGTGCCAGCAGGGACATCCTAGCGAACGCGAACACCGGGGAGCTGTTTTTT.

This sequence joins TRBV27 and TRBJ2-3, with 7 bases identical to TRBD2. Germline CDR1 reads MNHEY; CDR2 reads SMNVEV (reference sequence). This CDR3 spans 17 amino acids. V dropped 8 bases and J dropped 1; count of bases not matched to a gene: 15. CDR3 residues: CASGTGTIYSGTDTQYF. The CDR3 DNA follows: TGTGCCAGCGGTACCGGGACTATATATTCTGGCACAGATACGCAGTATTTT.

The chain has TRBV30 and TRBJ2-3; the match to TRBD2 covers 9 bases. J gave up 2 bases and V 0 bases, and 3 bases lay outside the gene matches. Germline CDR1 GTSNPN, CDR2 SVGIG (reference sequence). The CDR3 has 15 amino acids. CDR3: CAWSVGGLATDTQYF. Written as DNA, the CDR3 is TGTGCCTGGAGTGTTGGGGGACTAGCCACAGATACGCAGTATTTT. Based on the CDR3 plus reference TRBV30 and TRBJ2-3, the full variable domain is SQTIHQWPATLVQPVGSPLSLECTVEGTSNPNLYWYRQAAGRGLQLLFYSVGIGQISSEVPQNLSASRPQDRQFILSSKKLLLSDSGFYLCAWSVGGLATDTQYFGPGTRLTVL.

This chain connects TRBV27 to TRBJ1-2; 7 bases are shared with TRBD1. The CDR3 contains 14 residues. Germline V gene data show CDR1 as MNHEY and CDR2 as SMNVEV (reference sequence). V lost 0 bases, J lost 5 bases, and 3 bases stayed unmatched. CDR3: CASSLSGTVYGYTF. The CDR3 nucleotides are TGTGCCAGCAGTTTATCAGGGACAGTGTATGGCTACACCTTC.

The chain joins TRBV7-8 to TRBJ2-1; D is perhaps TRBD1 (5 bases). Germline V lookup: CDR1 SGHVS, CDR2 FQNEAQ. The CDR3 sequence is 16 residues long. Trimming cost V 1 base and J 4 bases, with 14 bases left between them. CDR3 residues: CASSLVGHTSYNEQFF. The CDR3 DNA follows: TGTGCCAGCAGCTTAGTAGGACACACAAGTTACAATGAGCAGTTCTTC. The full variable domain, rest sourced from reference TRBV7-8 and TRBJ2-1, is GAGVSQSPRYKVAKRGQDVALRCDPISGHVSLFWYQQALGQGPEFLTYFQNEAQLDKSGLPSDRFFAERPEGSVSTLKIQRTQQEDSAVYLCASSLVGHTSYNEQFFGPGTRLTVL.

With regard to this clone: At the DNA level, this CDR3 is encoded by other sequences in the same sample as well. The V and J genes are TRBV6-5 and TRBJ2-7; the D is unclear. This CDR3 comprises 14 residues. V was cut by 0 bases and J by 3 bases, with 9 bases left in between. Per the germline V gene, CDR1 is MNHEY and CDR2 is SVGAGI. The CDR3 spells CASSYSTGNYEQYF. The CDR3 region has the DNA TGTGCCAGCAGTTACTCGACTGGCAACTACGAGCAGTACTTC.

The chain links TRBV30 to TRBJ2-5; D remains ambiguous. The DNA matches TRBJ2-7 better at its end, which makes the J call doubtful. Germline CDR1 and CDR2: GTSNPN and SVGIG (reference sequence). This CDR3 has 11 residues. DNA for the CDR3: TGTGCCTGCGTAAGCTCCTACGAGCAGTACTTC. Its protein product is CACVSSYEQYF.

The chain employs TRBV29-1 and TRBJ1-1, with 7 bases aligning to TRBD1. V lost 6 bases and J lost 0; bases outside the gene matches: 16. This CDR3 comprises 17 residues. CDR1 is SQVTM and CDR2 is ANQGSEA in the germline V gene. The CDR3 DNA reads TGCAGCGTCGGTGGGGGTACAGGGGCCCTCTTGAACACTGAAGCTTTCTTT. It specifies CSVGGGTGALLNTEAFF.

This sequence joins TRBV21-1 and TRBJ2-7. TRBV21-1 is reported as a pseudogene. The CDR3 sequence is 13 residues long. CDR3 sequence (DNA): TGTGCCAGCAGCAAAACGTCGGGGACCGAGCAGTACTTC. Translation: CASSKTSGTEQYF.

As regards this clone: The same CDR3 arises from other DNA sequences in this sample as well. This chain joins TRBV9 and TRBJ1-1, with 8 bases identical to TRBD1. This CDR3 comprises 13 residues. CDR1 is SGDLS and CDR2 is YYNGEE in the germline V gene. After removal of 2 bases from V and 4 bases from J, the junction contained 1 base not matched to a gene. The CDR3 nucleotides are TGTGCCAGCAGCGTCACAGGGGGCACTGAAGCTTTCTTT. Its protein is CASSVTGGTEAFF.

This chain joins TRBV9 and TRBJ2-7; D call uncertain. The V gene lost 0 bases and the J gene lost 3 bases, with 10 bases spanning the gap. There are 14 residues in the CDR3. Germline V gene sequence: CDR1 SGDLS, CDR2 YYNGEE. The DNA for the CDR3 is TGTGCCAGCAGCGTAGATAGTAGAATCTACGAGCAGTACTTC. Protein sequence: CASSVDSRIYEQYF.

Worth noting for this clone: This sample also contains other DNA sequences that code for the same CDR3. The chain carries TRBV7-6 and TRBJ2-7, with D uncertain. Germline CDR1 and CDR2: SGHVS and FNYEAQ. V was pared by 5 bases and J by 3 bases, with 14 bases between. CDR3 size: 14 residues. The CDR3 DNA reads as TGTGCCAGCAGCCTAGGAACGGGTGTCTACGAGCAGTACTTC. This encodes CASSLGTGVYEQYF.

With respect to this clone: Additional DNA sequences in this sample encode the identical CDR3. The CDR3 protein is CASSQVGGNTEAFF. The CDR3 coding sequence is TGCGCCAGCAGCCAAGTAGGAGGGAACACTGAAGCTTTCTTT. The gene calls are TRBV4-1 and TRBJ1-1; D gene unclear. The CDR3 is 14 residues long. V lost 1 base to trimming and J lost 1 base, with 7 bases between them. The germline V gene has CDR1 MGHRA and CDR2 YSYEKL.